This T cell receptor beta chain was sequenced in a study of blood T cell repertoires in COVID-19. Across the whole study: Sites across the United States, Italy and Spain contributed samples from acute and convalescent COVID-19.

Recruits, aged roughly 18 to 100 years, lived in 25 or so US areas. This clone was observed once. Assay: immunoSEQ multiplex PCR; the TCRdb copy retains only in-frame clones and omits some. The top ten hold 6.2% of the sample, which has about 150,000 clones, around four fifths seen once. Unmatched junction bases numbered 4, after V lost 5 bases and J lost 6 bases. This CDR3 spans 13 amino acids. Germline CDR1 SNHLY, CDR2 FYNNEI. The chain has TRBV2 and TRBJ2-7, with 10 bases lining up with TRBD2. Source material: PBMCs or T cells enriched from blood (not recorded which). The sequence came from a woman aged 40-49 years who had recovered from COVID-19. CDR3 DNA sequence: TGTGCCAGCAGTCCGCTAGCGGGAGTCGAGCAGTACTTC. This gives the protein CASSPLAGVEQYF.